The source of this T cell receptor (beta chain) is a study of regulatory T cells in long-lasting Graves disease. Study-level results: Those with persistent disease had in common more public clonotypes (about 3,000) than new patients (around 910).

TCR beta libraries were built with iRepertoire HTBI primers and Arm-PCR of CDR3 regions. TCRdb recomputed calls from the multiplex PCR reads with MiXCR, one row per CDR3 protein. The sample contains about 370,000 distinct CDR3 sequences, around 15% of which appear only once. A remark on this clonotype: What it binds is unknown.

Indicated time point: newly diagnosed GD, antithyroid drugs for less than 3 months. From RNA extracted from PBMCs, the TCR library was made. The source material was peripheral blood mononuclear cells (PBMCs), sampled at new diagnosis, from a patient treated with antithyroid drugs. The TCR comes from a female donor with Graves disease.

CDR3 protein: CASSQEGTGPSYEQYF. The CDR3 DNA reads as TGCGCCAGCAGCCAAGAGGGGACAGGGCCTTCCTACGAGCAGTACTTC. The chain is built from TRBV4-1 and TRBJ2-7, with 9 bases identical to TRBD1. Per the germline V gene, CDR1 is MGHRA and CDR2 is YSYEKL. V lost 0 bases, J lost 1 base, and 4 bases stayed unmatched. CDR3 size: 16 residues.